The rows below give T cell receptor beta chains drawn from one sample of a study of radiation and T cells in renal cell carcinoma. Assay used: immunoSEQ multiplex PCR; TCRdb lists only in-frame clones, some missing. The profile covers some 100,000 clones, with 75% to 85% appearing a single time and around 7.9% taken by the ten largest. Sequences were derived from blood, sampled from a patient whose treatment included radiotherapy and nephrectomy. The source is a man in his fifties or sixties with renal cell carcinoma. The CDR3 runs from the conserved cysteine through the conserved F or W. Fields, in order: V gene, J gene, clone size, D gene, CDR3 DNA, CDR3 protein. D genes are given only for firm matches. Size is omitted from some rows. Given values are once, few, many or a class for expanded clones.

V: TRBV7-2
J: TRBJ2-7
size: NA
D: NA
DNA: TGTGCCAGCAGCTCTACACCGGGATTGAAGAGCGAGCAGTACTTC
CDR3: CASSSTPGLKSEQYF

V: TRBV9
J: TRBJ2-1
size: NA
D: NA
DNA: TGTGCCAGCAGCGTACCCCCGACGGGACTGCGGGTGTACAATGAGCAGTTCTTC
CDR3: CASSVPPTGLRVYNEQFF

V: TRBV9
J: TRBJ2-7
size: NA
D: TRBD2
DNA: TGTGCCAGCAGCGGGACTAGCGGGAGTGGAAGGTACGAGCAGTACTTC
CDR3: CASSGTSGSGRYEQYF

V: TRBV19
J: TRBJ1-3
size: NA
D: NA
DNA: TGTGCCAGCCGAGACAGAGTCTCTGGAAACACCATATATTTT
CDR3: CASRDRVSGNTIYF

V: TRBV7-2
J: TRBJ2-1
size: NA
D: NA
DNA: TGTGCCAGCAGCCCAACAAATCAATTTGGTGAGCAGTTCTTC
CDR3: CASSPTNQFGEQFF

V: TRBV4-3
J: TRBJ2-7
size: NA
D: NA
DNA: TGCGCCAGCAGCCAAGACGGGGGTGCAGGGAGCCACTCCTACGAGCAGTACTTC
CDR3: CASSQDGGAGSHSYEQYF

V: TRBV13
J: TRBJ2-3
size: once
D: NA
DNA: TGTGCCAGCAGCTTAGGAAGTCGCACAGATACGCAGTATTTT
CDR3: CASSLGSRTDTQYF

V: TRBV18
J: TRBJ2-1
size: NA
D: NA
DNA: TGTGCCAGCTCACCAAAGGCAAGAACTGAGCAGTTCTTC
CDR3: CASSPKARTEQFF

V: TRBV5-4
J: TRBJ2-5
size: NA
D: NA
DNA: TGTGCCAGCAGCTCGCTTAGAGGTCTACAAGAGACCCAGTACTTC
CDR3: CASSSLRGLQETQYF

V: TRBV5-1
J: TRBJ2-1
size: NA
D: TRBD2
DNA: TGCGCCAGCAGCTTGGTTACTAGCGGGAGCAATGAGCAGTTCTTC
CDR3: CASSLVTSGSNEQFF

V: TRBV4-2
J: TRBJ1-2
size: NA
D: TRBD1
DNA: TGTGCCAGCAGCCAAGGGACAGGGTATGGCTACACCTTC
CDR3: CASSQGTGYGYTF

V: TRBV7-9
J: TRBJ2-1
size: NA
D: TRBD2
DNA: TGTGCCAGCAGCTCCCAGACTAGCGGGATCGGCAATGAGCAGTTCTTC
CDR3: CASSSQTSGIGNEQFF

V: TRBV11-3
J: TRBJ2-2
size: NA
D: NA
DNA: TGTGCCAGCAGAAGCGAATACACCGGGGAGCTGTTTTTT
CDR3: CASRSEYTGELFF

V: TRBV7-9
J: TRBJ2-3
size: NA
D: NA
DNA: TGTGCCAGCAGCTTTGGAACCCCCGGAGGCCCAGATACGCAGTATTTT
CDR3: CASSFGTPGGPDTQYF

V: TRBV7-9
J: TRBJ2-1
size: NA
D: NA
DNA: TGTGCCAGCAGCTTGGTGACGCAACGGGGGGCGACCACACAGTTCTTC
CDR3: CASSLVTQRGATTQFF

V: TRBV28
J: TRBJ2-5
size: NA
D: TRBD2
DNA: TGTGCCAGCAGCACGGGGGGAGGGCCGTGGGAGACCCAGTACTTC
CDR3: CASSTGGGPWETQYF

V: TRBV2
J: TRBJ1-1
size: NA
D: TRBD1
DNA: TGTGCCAGCACCCTGCGGACAGGGGTAAGGGTGAACACTGAAGCTTTCTTT
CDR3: CASTLRTGVRVNTEAFF

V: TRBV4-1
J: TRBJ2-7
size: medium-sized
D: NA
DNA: TGCGCCAGCAGCCAAGTACCGGGGGTGACAGGCTACGAGCAGTACTTC
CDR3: CASSQVPGVTGYEQYF

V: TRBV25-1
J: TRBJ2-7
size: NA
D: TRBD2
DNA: TGTGCCAGCAGTGTGGGGGCGGGAGGGTTGTACGAGCAGTACTTC
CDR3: CASSVGAGGLYEQYF

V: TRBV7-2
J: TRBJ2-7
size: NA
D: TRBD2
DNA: TGTGCCAGCAGCTTAGATGCCCTCCGAGCGGGAGACTACGAGCAGTACTTC
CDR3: CASSLDALRAGDYEQYF

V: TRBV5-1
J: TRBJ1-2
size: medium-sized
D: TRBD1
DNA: TGCGCCAGTAAGTCCTGGACAGGGGGAGATGGCTACACCTTC
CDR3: CASKSWTGGDGYTF

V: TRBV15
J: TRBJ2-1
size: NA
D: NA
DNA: TGTGCCACCAGCAGAGTGCGGGACAGAGTGGACAATGAGCAGTTCTTC
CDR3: CATSRVRDRVDNEQFF

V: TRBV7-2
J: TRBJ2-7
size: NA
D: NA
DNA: TGTGCCAGCAGCTTAGGTTGGGGTAGCTCCTACGAGCAGTACTTC
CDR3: CASSLGWGSSYEQYF

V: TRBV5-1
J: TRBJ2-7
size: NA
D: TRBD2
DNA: TGCGCCAGCACCCCGTCCAGCGGGAGCTTCTACGAGCAGTACTTC
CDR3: CASTPSSGSFYEQYF

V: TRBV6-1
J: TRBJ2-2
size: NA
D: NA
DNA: TGTGCCAGCAGTGAATTGGCCAGCCCCACCGCGAACACCGGGGAGCTGTTTTTT
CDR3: CASSELASPTANTGELFF

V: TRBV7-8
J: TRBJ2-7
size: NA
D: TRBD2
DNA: TGTGCCAGCAGCCCCCCAGGTCGGGCCCTAGCGGGAGGGCCTGCGCAGTACTTC
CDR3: CASSPPGRALAGGPAQYF

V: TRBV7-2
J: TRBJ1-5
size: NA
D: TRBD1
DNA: TGTGCCAGCAGCCCACACCGGTACAGGGGGGGGATAAACAATCAGCCCCAGCATTTT
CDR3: CASSPHRYRGGINNQPQHF

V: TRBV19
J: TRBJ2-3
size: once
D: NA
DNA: TGTGCCAGTAGTCTCCACGGGCCAAAAGCCACAGATACGCAGTATTTT
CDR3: CASSLHGPKATDTQYF

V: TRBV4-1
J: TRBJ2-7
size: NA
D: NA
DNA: TGCGCCAGCAGCCAAGTGGCGGGACCGGCTGGCTACGAGCAGTACTTC
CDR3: CASSQVAGPAGYEQYF

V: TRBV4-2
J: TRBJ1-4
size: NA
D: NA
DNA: TGTGCCAGCAGCCAAGATTTCGTGAGCCAGGGCGAAAAACTGTTTTTT
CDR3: CASSQDFVSQGEKLFF

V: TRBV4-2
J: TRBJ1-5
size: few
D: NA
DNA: TGTGCCAGCAGCCAACGGACGGTTAATCAGCCCCAGCATTTT
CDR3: CASSQRTVNQPQHF

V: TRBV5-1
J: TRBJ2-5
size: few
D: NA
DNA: TGCGCCAGCAGCCCTAGAGAGTGGGAGACCCAGTACTTC
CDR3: CASSPREWETQYF

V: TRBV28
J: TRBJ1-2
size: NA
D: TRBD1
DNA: TGTGCCAGCAGTCCCACAGGGGTAGACTATGGCTACACCTTC
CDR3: CASSPTGVDYGYTF

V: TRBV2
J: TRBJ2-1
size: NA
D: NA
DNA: TGTGCCAGTCAGGACGGGAGAGTCGTGGGATACAATGAGCAGTTCTTC
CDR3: CASQDGRVVGYNEQFF

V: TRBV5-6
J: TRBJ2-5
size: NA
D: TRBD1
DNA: TGTGCCAGCAGCTTGGGGACAGGGGGATCAGAGACCCAGTACTTC
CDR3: CASSLGTGGSETQYF

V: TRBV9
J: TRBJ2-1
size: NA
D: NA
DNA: TGTGCCAGCAGCGTAGAGGGGGGAGGGTACAATGAGCAGTTCTTC
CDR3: CASSVEGGGYNEQFF

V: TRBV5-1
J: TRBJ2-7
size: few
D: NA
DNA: TGCGCCAGCAGCTCACGCTCTGAGGGCGAGCAGTACTTC
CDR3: CASSSRSEGEQYF